The 10 T cell receptor beta chains in this list originate from one sample, sequenced in a study of blood T cell repertoires in COVID-19. The repertoire was sequenced with immunoSEQ multiplex PCR; TCRdb's copy has only in-frame clones and lacks some. The sample lists approximately 98,000 clones; approximately 85% were seen once. The source material was peripheral blood. The receptors originated from a human donor in a cohort sampled during active COVID-19.

V usage is TRBV14 and J usage is TRBJ1-6; perhaps TRBD1 as D (5 bases). The CDR3 is made up of 15 amino acids. The V gene lost 0 bases and the J gene lost 9 bases, with 12 bases spanning the gap. Germline V gene data show CDR1 as SGHDN and CDR2 as FVKESK. The CDR3 is CASSQESLRGSPLHF. The DNA for the CDR3 is TGTGCCAGCAGCCAAGAGAGTCTTAGGGGTTCACCCCTCCACTTT.

The chain has TRBV15 and TRBJ2-5; TRBD2 agrees at 9 bases. The CDR3 loop spans 15 amino acids. Germline V gene sequence: CDR1 LNHNV, CDR2 YYDKDF (reference sequence). Trimming took 8 bases from V and 5 from J; bases not matched to a gene: 12. The CDR3: CATLKGRTSEETQYF. CDR3 DNA: TGTGCCACCCTCAAGGGCCGGACTAGCGAGGAGACCCAGTACTTC.

The chain has TRBV11-2 and TRBJ1-5; D not resolved. The V end lost 5 bases, the J end lost 9 bases, and 14 bases lay between the germline ends. Germline CDR1 is SGHAT and CDR2 is FQNNGV. This CDR3 has 13 amino acids. The CDR3 loop reads CASSMEGGWPQHF. The CDR3 DNA follows: TGTGCCAGCAGCATGGAGGGCGGTTGGCCCCAGCATTTT. Filled out from reference TRBV11-2 and TRBJ1-5, the complete variable domain reads EAGVAQSPRYKIIEKRQSVAFWCNPISGHATLYWYQQILGQGPKLLIQFQNNGVVDDSQLPKDRFSAERLKGVDSTLKIQPAKLEDSAVYLCASSMEGGWPQHFGDGTRLSIL.

The chain combines TRBV10-3 with TRBJ1-2; the D is unclear. Trimming left V 3 bases short and J 4 bases short, with 9 bases between. Per the germline V gene, CDR1 is ENHRY and CDR2 is SYGVKD. The CDR3 runs 13 residues. CDR3 residues: CAISDSQIYGYTF. Here the CDR3 DNA reads TGTGCCATCAGTGATAGTCAAATCTATGGCTACACCTTC.

The V and J genes are TRBV30 and TRBJ2-1; D is unclear. Germline V gene lookup returns CDR1 GTSNPN and CDR2 SVGIG (reference sequence). V lost 0 bases to trimming and J lost 4 bases, with 7 bases between them. The CDR3 has 13 residues. DNA for the CDR3: TGTGCCTGGAGTGTAACAGCATACAATGAGCAGTTCTTC. Encoded protein: CAWSVTAYNEQFF. The entire variable domain, with the rest obtained from reference TRBV30 and TRBJ2-1, is as follows: SQTIHQWPATLVQPVGSPLSLECTVEGTSNPNLYWYRQAAGRGLQLLFYSVGIGQISSEVPQNLSASRPQDRQFILSSKKLLLSDSGFYLCAWSVTAYNEQFFGPGTRLTVL.

The chain employs TRBV20-1 and TRBJ2-1; D perhaps matches TRBD2 (5 bases). Deletions cut 3 bases from V and 9 bases from J, with 12 bases between. CDR1 and CDR2 (germline): DFQATT, SNEGSKA (reference sequence). CDR3 size: 12 residues. The DNA of the CDR3 is TGCAGTGCTAGTATGTTAAGCGGTGAGCAGTTCTTC. It encodes CSASMLSGEQFF.

The chain combines TRBV5-6 with TRBJ2-5, with 12 bases that match TRBD2. The germline V gene has CDR1 SGHDT and CDR2 YYEEEE. The CDR3 is 16 residues long. V shed 0 bases and J 5 bases; nucleotides not matched to a gene: 5. The CDR3 DNA reads TGTGCCAGCAGCTTGGTTCTAGCGGGGGGGAATGAGACCCAGTACTTC. It translates to CASSLVLAGGNETQYF.

CDR3 bases: TGTGCCAGCAGTTACGGGGACAGGGGGGGAGGCTACACCTTC. It yields the protein CASSYGDRGGGYTF. The chain couples TRBV6-5 to TRBJ1-2, with TRBD1 matching over 11 bases. The length of the CDR3 is 14 residues. Germline trimming cut 2 bases from V and 8 bases from J; bases unmatched to any gene: 4. Per the germline V gene, CDR1 is MNHEY and CDR2 is SVGAGI.

The chain uses TRBV19 and TRBJ2-7, with D possibly matching TRBD2 (6 bases). This CDR3 spans 17 amino acids. CDR1 and CDR2 (germline): LNHDA, SQIVND (reference sequence). Between the trimmed V and J ends, which lost 3 bases and 1 base, there was a span of 19 bases. The CDR3 loop is CASSIQAPGTSSYEQYF. Here the CDR3 DNA reads TGTGCCAGTAGTATCCAGGCGCCGGGGACTTCATCCTACGAGCAGTACTTC.

The gene calls are TRBV7-9 and TRBJ2-4; TRBD2 matches at 7 bases. V trimming: 2 bases; J trimming: 0 bases; junction bases outside the gene matches: 4. CDR1 and CDR2 (germline): SEHNR, FQNEAQ (reference sequence). The CDR3 contains 16 residues. The CDR3 region has the DNA TGTGCCAGCAGCTTACGGGAGGCTGAAGCCAAAAACATTCAGTACTTC. It is translated as CASSLREAEAKNIQYF.